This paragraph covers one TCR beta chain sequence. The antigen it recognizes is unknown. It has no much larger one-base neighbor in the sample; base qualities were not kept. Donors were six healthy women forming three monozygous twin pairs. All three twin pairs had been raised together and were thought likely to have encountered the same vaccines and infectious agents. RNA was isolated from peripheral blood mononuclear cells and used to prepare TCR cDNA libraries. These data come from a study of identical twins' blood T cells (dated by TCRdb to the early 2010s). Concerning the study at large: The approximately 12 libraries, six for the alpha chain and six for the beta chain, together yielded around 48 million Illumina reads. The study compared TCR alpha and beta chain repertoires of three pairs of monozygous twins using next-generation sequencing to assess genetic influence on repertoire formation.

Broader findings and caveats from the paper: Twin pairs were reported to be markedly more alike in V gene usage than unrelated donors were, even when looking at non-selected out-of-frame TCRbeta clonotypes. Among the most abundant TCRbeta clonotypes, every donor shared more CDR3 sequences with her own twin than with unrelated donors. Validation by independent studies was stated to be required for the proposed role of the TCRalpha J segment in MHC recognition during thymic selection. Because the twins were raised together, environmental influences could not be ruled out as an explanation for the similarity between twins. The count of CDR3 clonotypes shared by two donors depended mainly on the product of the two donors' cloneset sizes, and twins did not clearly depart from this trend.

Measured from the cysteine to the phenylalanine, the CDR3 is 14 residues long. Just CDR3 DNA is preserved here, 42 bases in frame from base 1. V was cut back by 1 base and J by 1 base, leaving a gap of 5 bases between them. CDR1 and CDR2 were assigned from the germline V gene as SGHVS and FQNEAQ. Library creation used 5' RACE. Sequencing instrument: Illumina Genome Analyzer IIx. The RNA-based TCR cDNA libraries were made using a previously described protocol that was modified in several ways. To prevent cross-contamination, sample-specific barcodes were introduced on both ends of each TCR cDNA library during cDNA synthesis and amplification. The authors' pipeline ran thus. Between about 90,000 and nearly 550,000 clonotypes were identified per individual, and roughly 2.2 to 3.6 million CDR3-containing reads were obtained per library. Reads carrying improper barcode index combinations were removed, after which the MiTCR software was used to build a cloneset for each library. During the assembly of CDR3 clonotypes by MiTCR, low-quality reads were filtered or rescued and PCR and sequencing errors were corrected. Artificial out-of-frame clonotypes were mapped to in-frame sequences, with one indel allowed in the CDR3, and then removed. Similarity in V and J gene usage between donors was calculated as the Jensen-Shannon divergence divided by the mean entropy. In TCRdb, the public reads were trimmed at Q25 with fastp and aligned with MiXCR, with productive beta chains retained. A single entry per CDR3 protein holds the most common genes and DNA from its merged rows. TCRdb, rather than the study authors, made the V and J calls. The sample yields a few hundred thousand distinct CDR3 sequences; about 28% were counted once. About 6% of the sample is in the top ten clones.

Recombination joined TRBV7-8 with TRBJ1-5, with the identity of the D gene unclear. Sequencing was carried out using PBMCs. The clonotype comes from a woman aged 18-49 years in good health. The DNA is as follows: TGTGCCAGCAGCTTAGTTTTAAGCAATCAGCCCCAGCATTTT. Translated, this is CASSLVLSNQPQHF.